The 27 T cell receptor beta chains presented below share a single source sample, sequenced in a study of T-cell memory formation after mild COVID-19. TCRdb called the 5' RACE reads again in MiXCR, with one record for every CDR3 protein. The top ten hold approximately 3.8% of the sample, which has 180,000 or so distinct CDR3 sequences, around a tenth seen once. Sequencing was done on a sample of PBMCs or a T cell subset sorted from them (not recorded which). Receptors originate from a man in his late teens or twenties who had mild COVID-19 (a few samples of this study predate the infection). Cell type and time point are not known.

This clonotype was counted a few times. V gene TRBV30 combines with J gene TRBJ1-6; possible D gene TRBD1, 5 bases. V was trimmed by 0 bases and J by 8 bases, leaving 11 bases between them. The CDR3 totals 14 residues. Germline V CDR1 and CDR2: GTSNPN, SVGIG (reference sequence). CDR3 in amino acids: CAWSVAGRHSPLHF. CDR3 in DNA: TGTGCCTGGAGTGTCGCAGGGCGTCATTCACCCCTCCACTTT.

This rearrangement joins TRBV7-2 to TRBJ1-1; possibly TRBD1 for D (5 bases). Germline CDR1 reads SGHTA; CDR2 reads FQGNSA. This CDR3 is built from 14 residues. V shed 7 bases and J shed 2 bases, with 14 bases lying between them. In nucleotides, the CDR3 is TGTGCCAGCAACTATCCTGGGGGAAACACTGAAGCTTTCTTT. It specifies CASNYPGGNTEAFF.

In this sample, this clonotype turned up a few times. The chain has TRBV7-2 and TRBJ2-3; possibly TRBD1 or TRBD2 for D (6 bases each). The germline V gene has CDR1 SGHTA and CDR2 FQGNSA. The CDR3 is made up of 14 amino acids. Trimming pared 7 bases from V and 0 bases from J, leaving 11 bases between. DNA of the CDR3: TGTGCCAGCAAAACGGGGGCTAGCACAGATACGCAGTATTTT. Amino acid sequence: CASKTGASTDTQYF.

This clonotype was recorded a few times. The genes are TRBV7-8 and TRBJ1-1; D perhaps matches TRBD1 (5 bases). CDR3 length equals 14 residues. Germline V CDR1 and CDR2: SGHVS, FQNEAQ. With 4 bases removed from V and 4 bases from J, the gap between germline ends came to 13 bases. CDR3 sequence: CASSSGRGSTEAFF. The CDR3 nucleotides read TGTGCCAGCAGCTCCGGGCGGGGGTCCACTGAAGCTTTCTTT.

This clonotype was detected a few times. V and J are TRBV6-5 and TRBJ2-1; 10 positions agree with TRBD1. V lost 6 bases to trimming and J lost 7 bases; unmatched junction nucleotides: 6. Germline assignment: CDR1 MNHEY and CDR2 SVGAGI. The CDR3 is 14 residues long. Here the CDR3 reads CASRRDRGGNEQFF. In nucleotides, the CDR3 is TGTGCCAGCAGGAGGGACAGGGGCGGGAATGAGCAGTTCTTC.

At least ten counts were recorded for this clonotype. Written as DNA, the CDR3 is TGTGCCAGCAGCCTCGGACAGGGCGGTGAAAAACTGTTTTTT. Translating gives CASSLGQGGEKLFF. This chain links TRBV12-3 or TRBV12-4 with TRBJ1-4; 8 bases fit TRBD1. V was clipped by 6 bases and J by 7 bases; unmatched bases: 7. There are 14 residues in the CDR3.

CDR3 sequence reads: CASSLGQGDTGELFF. The CDR3, as DNA: TGTGCCAGCAGCCTGGGACAGGGGGACACCGGGGAGCTGTTTTTT. This rearrangement joins TRBV11-2 to TRBJ2-2; 11 bases are shared with TRBD1. CDR1 is SGHAT and CDR2 is FQNNGV in the germline V gene. This CDR3 contains 15 residues. The J segment lost 3 bases and the V segment lost 5 bases, leaving 2 bases of the junction unmatched.

This chain links TRBV20-1 with TRBJ2-5; 7 bases match TRBD1. Germline V lookup: CDR1 DFQATT, CDR2 SNEGSKA (reference sequence). This CDR3 has 15 amino acids. V dropped 6 bases and J dropped 5; count of bases not matched to a gene: 15. The CDR3 protein is CSATPGGVGQETQYF. CDR3 sequence (DNA): TGCAGTGCCACCCCAGGGGGTGTGGGACAGGAGACCCAGTACTTC.

This clonotype was observed a handful of times. This rearrangement joins TRBV7-2 to TRBJ1-5; D not resolved. The CDR3 extends over 17 amino acids. The V gene's germline CDR1 is SGHTA and CDR2 FQGNSA. Between the trimmed V and J ends, which lost 5 bases and 1 base, there was a span of 18 bases. CDR3 bases: TGTGCCAGCAGCCCCGGAGGTTGGATTACGAGCAATCAGCCCCAGCATTTT. It codes for CASSPGGWITSNQPQHF.

This clonotype showed up just a few times. The chain joins TRBV5-1 to TRBJ1-1; D is possibly TRBD1 (5 bases). With 0 bases removed from V and 3 bases from J, the gap between germline ends came to 9 bases. The CDR3 runs to 14 residues. Per germline, CDR1 SGHRS and CDR2 YFSETQ. CDR3 residues: CASSLDGGDTEAFF. In DNA form, the CDR3 reads TGCGCCAGCAGCTTGGACGGGGGGGACACTGAAGCTTTCTTT.

This clonotype has more than one count but fewer than ten. This CDR3 is CASSQAPDRAYNSPLHF. DNA of the CDR3: TGCGCCAGCAGCCAAGCACCCGACAGGGCCTATAATTCACCCCTCCACTTT. The chain has TRBV4-1 and TRBJ1-6; 7 bases fit TRBD1. Germline CDR1 MGHRA, CDR2 YSYEKL. The CDR3 length is 17 residues. V lost 1 base and J lost 2; bases outside the gene matches: 5.

In this sample, this clonotype is medium-sized. This rearrangement joins TRBV7-3 to TRBJ2-3; tentatively, D is TRBD2 (7 bases). CDR3 length equals 16 residues. The V and J ends lost 2 bases and 5 bases respectively, with 17 bases between them. Germline values: CDR1 SGHTA, CDR2 FQGTGA. In DNA, the CDR3 is TGTGCCAGCAGCTTACATGCGCTGGGGGGGCAAGATACGCAGTATTTT. Its translation is CASSLHALGGQDTQYF.

This clonotype was recorded a few times. V and J are TRBV5-1 and TRBJ2-3; perhaps TRBD1 as D (6 bases). Germline CDR1 reads SGHRS; CDR2 reads YFSETQ. This CDR3 region has 14 residues. Trimming shortened V by 7 bases and J by 1 base, and 13 bases separated the two germline ends. CDR3 sequence reads: CASRGGPRTDTQYF. The CDR3 bases are TGCGCCAGCCGAGGGGGACCGCGCACAGATACGCAGTATTTT.

This rearrangement joins TRBV7-2 to TRBJ2-3; 8 bases are shared with TRBD2. The CDR3 spans 16 residues. CDR1 is SGHTA and CDR2 is FQGNSA in the germline V gene. V lost 1 base to trimming and J lost 2 bases; unmatched junction nucleotides: 5. In DNA form, the CDR3 reads TGTGCCAGCAGCTTAGTTACGGGGGGGGTCACAGATACGCAGTATTTT. The encoded protein is CASSLVTGGVTDTQYF.

This clonotype was counted a few times. The rearrangement joins TRBV6-6 to TRBJ2-3; D might be TRBD2 (7 bases). The CDR3 contains 15 residues. V gave up 11 bases and J gave up 2 bases, with 20 bases separating them. Germline CDR1 MNHNY, CDR2 SVGAGI (reference sequence). The CDR3 protein is CALTSAGADTDTQYF. CDR3 coding DNA: TGTGCCCTTACTTCGGCGGGGGCGGACACAGATACGCAGTATTTT.

On this clonotype: The junction departs from the called germline gene at one end, perhaps through a read error. This rearrangement joins TRBV7-6 to TRBJ1-3; the D is unclear. Looked up from germline, CDR1 is SGHVS and CDR2 is FNYEAQ. This CDR3 contains 15 residues. The chain's CDR3 is CASSVASFSGSTIYF. In nucleotides, the CDR3 is TGTGCCAGCAGCGTGGCCAGTTTCTCTGGAAGCACCATATATTTT.

This clonotype was found a few times. This chain links TRBV20-1 with TRBJ1-5; 7 bases are shared with TRBD1. This CDR3 region has 13 residues. Germline CDR1 and CDR2: DFQATT and SNEGSKA (reference sequence). V lost 3 bases to trimming and J lost 5 bases; unmatched junction nucleotides: 4. The CDR3 here is CSASDREDQPQHF. CDR3 DNA: TGCAGTGCTAGCGACAGGGAGGATCAGCCCCAGCATTTT.

There are many counts of this clonotype. The CDR3 DNA follows: TGTGCCAGCAGCCAAGGACAGGAGAGGCCCCAGCATTTT. This gives the protein CASSQGQERPQHF. The chain links TRBV4-2 to TRBJ1-5, with D possibly being TRBD1 (6 bases). V was pared by 1 base and J by 9 bases, with 10 bases between. There are 13 residues in the CDR3. Germline CDR1 reads LGHNA; CDR2 reads YNFKEQ.

In nucleotides, the CDR3 is TGCGCCAGCAGCTTCGGACTAGCGGTCTCCTACGAGCAGTACTTC. Protein: CASSFGLAVSYEQYF. V gene TRBV5-1 combines with J gene TRBJ2-7; 10 nucleotides agree with TRBD2. CDR3 length: 15 amino acids. Per the germline V gene, CDR1 is SGHRS and CDR2 is YFSETQ. V gave up 2 bases and J gave up 0 bases; unmatched junction bases: 2.

This clonotype came up a few times. This chain links TRBV19 with TRBJ1-5; D not resolved. The CDR3 is 12 residues long. Germline CDR1 and CDR2: LNHDA and SQIVND (reference sequence). Trimming took 6 bases from V and 8 from J, leaving 11 bases between them. Here the CDR3 DNA reads TGTGCCAGTAGCTGGGAGGCAGAGCCCCAGCATTTT. It translates to CASSWEAEPQHF. Combining the CDR3 with reference TRBV19 and TRBJ1-5 gives the whole variable domain DGGITQSPKYLFRKEGQNVTLSCEQNLNHDAMYWYRQDPGQGLRLIYYSQIVNDFQKGDIAEGYSVSREKKESFPLTVTSAQKNPTAFYLCASSWEAEPQHFGDGTRLSIL.

The chain combines TRBV4-1 with TRBJ1-1; D gene ambiguous. Germline lookup yields CDR1 MGHRA and CDR2 YSYEKL. The CDR3 has 17 residues. Trimming stripped 1 base from V and 5 bases from J, with 20 bases between. In nucleotides, the CDR3 is TGCGCCAGCAGCCAAGGGTCACAGACCCCCGGCGGTACTGAAGCTTTCTTT. The encoded protein is CASSQGSQTPGGTEAFF.

The chain combines TRBV29-1 with TRBJ1-1, with D uncertain. V lost 6 bases and J 3 bases, leaving 5 bases between the germline ends. Germline CDR1 SQVTM, CDR2 ANQGSEA. The length of the CDR3 is 10 residues. The CDR3 is CSVLYTEAFF. The CDR3 bases are TGCAGCGTCCTGTACACTGAAGCTTTCTTT. The full variable domain, rest sourced from reference TRBV29-1 and TRBJ1-1, is SAVISQKPSRDICQRGTSLTIQCQVDSQVTMMFWYRQQPGQSLTLIATANQGSEATYESGFVIDKFPISRPNLTFSTLTVSNMSPEDSSIYLCSVLYTEAFFGQGTRLTVV.

This clonotype showed up just a few times. The gene calls are TRBV4-3 and TRBJ1-2; perhaps TRBD1 as D (5 bases). CDR1 and CDR2 (germline): LGHNA, YSLEER. The CDR3 length is 15 residues. V was shortened by 0 bases and J by 7 bases, with 15 bases between the two germline ends. This CDR3 is CASSQDPGREAGYTF. The CDR3, as DNA: TGCGCCAGCAGCCAAGATCCAGGGCGGGAGGCTGGCTACACCTTC.

The table lists this clonotype with a few counts. The chain recombines TRBV6-2 or TRBV6-3 with TRBJ1-2; 7 nucleotides align to TRBD1. The CDR3 length is 14 residues. Germline V gene sequence: CDR1 MNHEY, CDR2 SVGEGT. Trimming cost V 1 base and J 2 bases; bases outside gene matches: 1. Written as DNA, the CDR3 is TGTGCCAGCAGTTACTTACAGGGGAACTATGGCTACACCTTC. Translation gives CASSYLQGNYGYTF.

This clonotype was seen once. This sequence joins TRBV4-3 and TRBJ2-1; 7 nucleotides align to TRBD2. The CDR3 has 16 residues. Germline V lookup: CDR1 LGHNA, CDR2 YSLEER. Trimming took 0 bases from V and 6 from J; bases not matched to a gene: 8. CDR3 coding DNA: TGCGCCAGCAGCCAAGATAGGTCTAGCGGTTCCAATGAGCAGTTCTTC. Translation: CASSQDRSSGSNEQFF.

This clonotype occurred a few times. The chain employs TRBV29-1 and TRBJ2-3; the match to TRBD2 covers 9 bases. Trimming cost V 7 bases and J 4 bases; bases outside gene matches: 15. Germline values: CDR1 SQVTM, CDR2 ANQGSEA. The CDR3 runs 16 residues. CDR3 protein: CSAAPFAGGLADTQYF. The CDR3 DNA sequence: TGCAGCGCCGCGCCGTTTGCGGGGGGGCTGGCAGATACGCAGTATTTT.

In its sample, this clonotype was seen a few times. CDR3 in amino acids: CAWSDGRSTDTQYF. The CDR3 bases are TGTGCCTGGAGTGACGGCCGGTCCACAGATACGCAGTATTTT. This sequence joins TRBV30 and TRBJ2-3; D gene ambiguous. This CDR3 is 14 amino acids long. V shed 1 base and J shed 2 bases, with 10 bases lying between them. Looked up from germline, CDR1 is GTSNPN and CDR2 is SVGIG (reference sequence). Looking up the rest from reference TRBV30 and TRBJ2-3 gives the full variable domain: SQTIHQWPATLVQPVGSPLSLECTVEGTSNPNLYWYRQAAGRGLQLLFYSVGIGQISSEVPQNLSASRPQDRQFILSSKKLLLSDSGFYLCAWSDGRSTDTQYFGPGTRLTVL.